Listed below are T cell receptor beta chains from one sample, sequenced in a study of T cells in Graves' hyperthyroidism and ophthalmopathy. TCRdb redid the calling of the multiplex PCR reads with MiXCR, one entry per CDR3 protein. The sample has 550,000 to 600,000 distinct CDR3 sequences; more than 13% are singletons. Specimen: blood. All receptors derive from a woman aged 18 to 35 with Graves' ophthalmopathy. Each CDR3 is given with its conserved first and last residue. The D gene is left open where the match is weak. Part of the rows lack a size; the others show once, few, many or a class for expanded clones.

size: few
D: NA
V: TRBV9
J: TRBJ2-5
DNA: TGTGCCAGCAGCGTAGCTGGTTTGGGCTCGCAAGAGACCCAGTACTTC
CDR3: CASSVAGLGSQETQYF

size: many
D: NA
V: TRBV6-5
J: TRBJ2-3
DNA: TGTGCCAGCAGTTATGATCCTACCTGGGCAGATACGCAGTATTTT
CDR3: CASSYDPTWADTQYF

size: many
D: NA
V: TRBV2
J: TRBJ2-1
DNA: TGTGCCAGCAGTGAGAGAATAGTGGGGTCCTACAATGAGCAGTTCTTC
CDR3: CASSERIVGSYNEQFF

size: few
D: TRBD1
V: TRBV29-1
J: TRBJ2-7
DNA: TGCAGCGTTGGGGGACAGGGCTTCTCCTACGAGCAGTACTTC
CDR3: CSVGGQGFSYEQYF

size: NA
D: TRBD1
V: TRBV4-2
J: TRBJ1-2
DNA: TGTGCCAGCAGTCCCCATGGGCGGACAGGGGGTCTCTATGGCTACACCTTC
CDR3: CASSPHGRTGGLYGYTF

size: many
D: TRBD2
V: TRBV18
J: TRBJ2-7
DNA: TGTGCCAGCTCAGCGGGACTAACGAGCTCCTACGAGCAGTACTTC
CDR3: CASSAGLTSSYEQYF

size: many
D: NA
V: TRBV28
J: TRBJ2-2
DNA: TGTGCCAGCAGTTCCACCCAGGACAGCAAGAACACCGGGGAGCTGTTTTTT
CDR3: CASSSTQDSKNTGELFF

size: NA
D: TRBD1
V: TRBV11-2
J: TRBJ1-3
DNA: TGTGCCAGCAGCTTCGACAGGGGGCCGGGAAACACCATATATTTT
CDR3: CASSFDRGPGNTIYF

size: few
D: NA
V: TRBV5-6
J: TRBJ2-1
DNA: TGTGCCAGCAGCCCAGAAGGTATACGGTCCTACAATGAGCAGTTCTTC
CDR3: CASSPEGIRSYNEQFF

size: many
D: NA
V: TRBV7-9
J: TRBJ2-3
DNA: TGTGCCAGCAGCTTTAGTCGGTCCAGCGCAGATACGCAGTATTTT
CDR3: CASSFSRSSADTQYF

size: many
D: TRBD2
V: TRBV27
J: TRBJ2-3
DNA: TGTGCCAGCAGTTCCCAGGCACTAGCGGGAGGAGATTGGGGCACAGATACGCAGTATTTT
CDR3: CASSSQALAGGDWGTDTQYF

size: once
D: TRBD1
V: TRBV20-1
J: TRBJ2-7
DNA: TGCAGCGCTAGAGGGCCGGACAGGGGTTCCCACGAGCAGTACTTC
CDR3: CSARGPDRGSHEQYF

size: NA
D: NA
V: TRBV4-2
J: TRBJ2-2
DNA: TGTGCCAGCAGCCAAGAGGCAGGGGACACCGGGGAGCTGTTTTTT
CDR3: CASSQEAGDTGELFF

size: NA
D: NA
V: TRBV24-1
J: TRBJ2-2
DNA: TGTGCCACCAGTGATTCTGACCTCAACTGGGAGCTGTTTTTT
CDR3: CATSDSDLNWELFF

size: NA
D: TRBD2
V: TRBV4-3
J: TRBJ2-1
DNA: TGCGCCAGCAGCCAAATTCTCGGGGCGGGAGTCACCTACAATGAGCAGTTCTTC
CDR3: CASSQILGAGVTYNEQFF

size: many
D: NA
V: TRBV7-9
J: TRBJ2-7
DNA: TGTGCCAGCAGCTCCCGACTCCGGCCCTCCTACGAGCAGTACTTC
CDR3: CASSSRLRPSYEQYF

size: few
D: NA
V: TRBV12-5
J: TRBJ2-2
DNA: TGTGCTAGTGGACCTGAGGGGTTCGGGGAGCTGTTTTTT
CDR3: CASGPEGFGELFF

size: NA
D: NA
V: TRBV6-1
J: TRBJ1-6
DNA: TGTGCCACCGACAAACGGCCCTGGCCAGGAGAAAATTCACCCCTCCACTTT
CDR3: CATDKRPWPGENSPLHF

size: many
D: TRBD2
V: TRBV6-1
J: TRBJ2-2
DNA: TGTGCCAGCAGTGCGGGCGATTACCTAGCGGGAGTCGGGGAGCTGTTTTTT
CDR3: CASSAGDYLAGVGELFF

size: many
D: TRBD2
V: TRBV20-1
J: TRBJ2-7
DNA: TGCAGTGCTAAAAGTGGGACTAGCGGCACCTACGAGCAGTACTTC
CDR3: CSAKSGTSGTYEQYF

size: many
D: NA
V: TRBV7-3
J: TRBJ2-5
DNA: TGTGCCAGCAGCTTAGGACACAGGGAAGGGGAGACCCAGTACTTC
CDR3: CASSLGHREGETQYF

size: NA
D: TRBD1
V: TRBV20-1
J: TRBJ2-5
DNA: TGCAGTGCTAGGGCGGACTTGGGGAGTGCGACAGGGGTCCAAGAGACCCAGTACTTC
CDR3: CSARADLGSATGVQETQYF

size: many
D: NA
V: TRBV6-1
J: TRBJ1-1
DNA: TGTGCCAGCAGTGAACGTTTGTCTCCGGGAGGAATGAACACTGAAGCTTTCTTT
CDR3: CASSERLSPGGMNTEAFF

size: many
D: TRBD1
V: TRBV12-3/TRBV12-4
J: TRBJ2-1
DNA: TGTGCCAGCAGGCCGAGACAGGGGGACTACAATGAGCAGTTCTTC
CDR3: CASRPRQGDYNEQFF

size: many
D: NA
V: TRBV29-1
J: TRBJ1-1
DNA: TGCAGCGTTGTTGGGACAAAGAACACTGAAGCTTTCTTT
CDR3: CSVVGTKNTEAFF

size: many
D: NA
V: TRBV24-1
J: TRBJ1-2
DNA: TGTGCCACCAGTGATGGCTATGGCTACACCTTC
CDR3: CATSDGYGYTF

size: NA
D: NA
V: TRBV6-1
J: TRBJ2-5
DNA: TGTGCCAGCAGTAAGGCGGACTGGTACCAAGAGACCCAGTACTTC
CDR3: CASSKADWYQETQYF

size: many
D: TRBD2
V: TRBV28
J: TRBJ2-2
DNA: TGTGCCAGCAGTTCCCCGACTAGCGGGGGGGCGGGGACCGGGGAGCTGTTTTTT
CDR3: CASSSPTSGGAGTGELFF

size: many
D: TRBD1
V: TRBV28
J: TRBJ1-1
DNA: TGTGCCAGCAGTTATCAAGGGACAGTGAACACTGAAGCTTTCTTT
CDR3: CASSYQGTVNTEAFF

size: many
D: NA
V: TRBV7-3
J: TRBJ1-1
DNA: TGTGCCAGCAAAGCAGGGTTGGGCACTACTGAAGCTTTCTTT
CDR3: CASKAGLGTTEAFF

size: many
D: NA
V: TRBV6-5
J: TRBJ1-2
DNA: TGTGCCAGCAGTTACGGCCCCCGGGACAAGGCCTATGGCTACACCTTC
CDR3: CASSYGPRDKAYGYTF

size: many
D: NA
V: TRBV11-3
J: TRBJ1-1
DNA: TGTGCCAGCAGCCATCGGGCAGGGAAAGCTTTCTTT
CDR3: CASSHRAGKAFF

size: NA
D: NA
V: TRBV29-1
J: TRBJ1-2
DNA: TGCAGCGTTGATAAGGGAGTGAATGGCTACACCTTC
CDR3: CSVDKGVNGYTF

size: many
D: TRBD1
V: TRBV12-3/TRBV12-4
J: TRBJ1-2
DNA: TGTGCCAGCAGTTACGGACAGGGTTCTGGCTATGGCTACACCTTC
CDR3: CASSYGQGSGYGYTF

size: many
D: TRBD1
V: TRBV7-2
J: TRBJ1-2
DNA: TGTGCCAGCAGCTCAGGGCCCGGGACAGCTTATGGCTACACCTTC
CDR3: CASSSGPGTAYGYTF

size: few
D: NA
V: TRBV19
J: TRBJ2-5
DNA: TGTGCCAGTAGTTACGGGGGAGGGGGTCAAGAGACCCAGTACTTC
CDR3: CASSYGGGGQETQYF

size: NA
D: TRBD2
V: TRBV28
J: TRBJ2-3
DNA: TGTGCCAGCAGTTTATCCCGTTGGGGGGGAGGGCGCACAGATACGCAGTATTTT
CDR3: CASSLSRWGGGRTDTQYF

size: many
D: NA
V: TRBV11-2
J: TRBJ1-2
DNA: TGTGCCAGCAGCTTAGCCGATCAGGGGAACTATGGCTACACCTTC
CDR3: CASSLADQGNYGYTF

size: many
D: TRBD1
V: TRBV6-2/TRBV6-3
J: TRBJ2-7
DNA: TGTGCCAGCAGTTCGGCTCGGACAGGGTTCTCCTACGAGCAGTACTTC
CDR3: CASSSARTGFSYEQYF

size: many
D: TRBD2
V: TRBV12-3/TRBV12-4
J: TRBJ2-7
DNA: TGTGCCAGCAGTTATGCGGGAGGAACCTACGAGCAGTACTTC
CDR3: CASSYAGGTYEQYF

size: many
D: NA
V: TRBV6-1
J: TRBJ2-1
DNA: TGTGCCAGCAGGCCGGGACCACAGTTCTTC
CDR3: CASRPGPQFF

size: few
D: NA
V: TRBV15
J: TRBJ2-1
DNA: TGTGCCACCAGCTTCCGACTAGGATACAATGAGCAGTTCTTC
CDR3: CATSFRLGYNEQFF

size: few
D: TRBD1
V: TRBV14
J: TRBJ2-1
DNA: TGTGCCAGCAGCCATAGTCCCGGGACAGGGGGGGTTTCCAATGAGCAGTTCTTC
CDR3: CASSHSPGTGGVSNEQFF

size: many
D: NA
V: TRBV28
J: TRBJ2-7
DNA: TGTGCCAGCAGGCCCGGGACATTTGGGTACGAGCAGTACTTC
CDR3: CASRPGTFGYEQYF